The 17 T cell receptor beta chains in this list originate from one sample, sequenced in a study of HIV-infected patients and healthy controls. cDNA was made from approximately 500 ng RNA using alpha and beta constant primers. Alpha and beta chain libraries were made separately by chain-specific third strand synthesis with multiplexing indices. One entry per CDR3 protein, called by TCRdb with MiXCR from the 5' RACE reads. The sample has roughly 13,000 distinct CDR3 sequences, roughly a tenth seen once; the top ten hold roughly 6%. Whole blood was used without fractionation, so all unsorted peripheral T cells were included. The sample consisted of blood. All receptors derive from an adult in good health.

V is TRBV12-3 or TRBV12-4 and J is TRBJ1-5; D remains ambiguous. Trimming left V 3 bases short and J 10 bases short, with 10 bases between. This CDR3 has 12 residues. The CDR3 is CASSFGLLPQHF. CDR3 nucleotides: TGTGCCAGCAGTTTTGGTCTCCTTCCCCAGCATTTT.

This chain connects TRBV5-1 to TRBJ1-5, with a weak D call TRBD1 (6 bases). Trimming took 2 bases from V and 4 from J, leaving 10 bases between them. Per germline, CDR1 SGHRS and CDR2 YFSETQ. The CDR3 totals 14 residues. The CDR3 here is CASSFSGDNQPQHF. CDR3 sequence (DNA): TGCGCCAGCAGCTTTTCAGGGGATAATCAGCCCCAGCATTTT.

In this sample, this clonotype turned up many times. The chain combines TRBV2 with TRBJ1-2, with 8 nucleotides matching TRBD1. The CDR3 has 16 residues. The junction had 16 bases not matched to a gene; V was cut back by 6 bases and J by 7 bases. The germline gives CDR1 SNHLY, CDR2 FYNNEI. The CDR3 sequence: CASSLSQVDRGGGYTF. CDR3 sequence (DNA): TGTGCCAGCAGCCTATCCCAAGTCGACAGGGGTGGTGGCTACACCTTC.

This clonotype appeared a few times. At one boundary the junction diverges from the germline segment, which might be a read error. CDR3: CASSSTTGLYGQYF. CDR3 bases: TGTGCCAGCAGCTCGACGACAGGGCTGTACGGGCAGTACTTC. The chain employs TRBV7-8 and TRBJ2-7, with TRBD1 matching 7 bases. The CDR3 has 14 amino acids. The germline CDR1 and CDR2 sequences are SGHVS and FQNEAQ.

CDR3 sequence (DNA): TGTGCCAGCCAATACGGACAGCTTAGCAATCAGCCCCAGCATTTT. It is translated as CASQYGQLSNQPQHF. V is TRBV19 and J is TRBJ1-5; weak D call: TRBD1 (6 bases). Deletions cut 9 bases from V and 0 bases from J, with 15 bases between. The CDR3 spans 15 residues. The germline V gene encodes CDR1 LNHDA and CDR2 SQIVND (reference sequence).

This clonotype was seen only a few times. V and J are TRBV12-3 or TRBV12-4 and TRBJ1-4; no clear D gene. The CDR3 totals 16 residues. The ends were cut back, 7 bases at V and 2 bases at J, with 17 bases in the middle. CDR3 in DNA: TGTGCCAGCACTTCTACCGCCTTTGGGACTAATGAAAAACTGTTTTTT. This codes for CASTSTAFGTNEKLFF.

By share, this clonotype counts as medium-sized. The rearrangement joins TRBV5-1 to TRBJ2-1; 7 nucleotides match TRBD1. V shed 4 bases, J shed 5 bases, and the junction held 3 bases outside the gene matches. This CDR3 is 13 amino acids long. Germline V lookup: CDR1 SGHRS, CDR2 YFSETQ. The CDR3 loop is CASSPGQNNEQFF. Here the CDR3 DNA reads TGCGCCAGCAGCCCGGGACAGAACAATGAGCAGTTCTTC.

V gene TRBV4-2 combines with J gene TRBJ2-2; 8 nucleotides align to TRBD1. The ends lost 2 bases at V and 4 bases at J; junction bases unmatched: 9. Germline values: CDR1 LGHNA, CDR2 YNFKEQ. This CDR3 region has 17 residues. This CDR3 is CASSQNHGQGGTGELFF. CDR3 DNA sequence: TGTGCCAGCAGCCAAAACCACGGACAGGGAGGCACCGGGGAGCTGTTTTTT.

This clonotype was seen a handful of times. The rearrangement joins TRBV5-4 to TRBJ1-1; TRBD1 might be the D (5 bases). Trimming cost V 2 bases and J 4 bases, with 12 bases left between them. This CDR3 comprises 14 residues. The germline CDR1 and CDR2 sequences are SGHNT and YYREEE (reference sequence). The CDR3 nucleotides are TGTGCCAGCAGCTTAGACAGATATAGCACTGAAGCTTTCTTT. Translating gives CASSLDRYSTEAFF.

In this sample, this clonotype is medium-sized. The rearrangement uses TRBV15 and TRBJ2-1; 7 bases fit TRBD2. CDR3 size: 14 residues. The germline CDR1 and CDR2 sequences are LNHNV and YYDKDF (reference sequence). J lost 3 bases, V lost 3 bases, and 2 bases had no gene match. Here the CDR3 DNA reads TGTGCCACCAGCAGGGGAGGGGTCTACAATGAGCAGTTCTTC. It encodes CATSRGGVYNEQFF.

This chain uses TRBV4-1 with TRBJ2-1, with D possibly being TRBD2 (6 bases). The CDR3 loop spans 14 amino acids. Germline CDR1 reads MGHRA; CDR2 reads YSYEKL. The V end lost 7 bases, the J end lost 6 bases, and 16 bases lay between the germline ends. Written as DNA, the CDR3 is TGCGCCAGCACCTCAACGGGACTGGGCAATGAGCAGTTCTTC. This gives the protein CASTSTGLGNEQFF.

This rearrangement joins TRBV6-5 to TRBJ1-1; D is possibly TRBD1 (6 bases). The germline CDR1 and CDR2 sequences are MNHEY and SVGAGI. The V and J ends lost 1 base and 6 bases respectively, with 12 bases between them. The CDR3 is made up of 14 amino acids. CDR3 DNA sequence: TGTGCCAGCAGTTACTACAGGGAAATCGCTGAAGCTTTCTTT. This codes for CASSYYREIAEAFF.

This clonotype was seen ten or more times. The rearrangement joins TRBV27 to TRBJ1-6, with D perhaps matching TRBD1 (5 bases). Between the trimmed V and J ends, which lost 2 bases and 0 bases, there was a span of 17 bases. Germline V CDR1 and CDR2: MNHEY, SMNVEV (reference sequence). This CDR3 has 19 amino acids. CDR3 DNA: TGTGCCAGCAGTTTACGGATCCGGTCAGGGAGCTCCTATAATTCACCCCTCCACTTT. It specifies CASSLRIRSGSSYNSPLHF.

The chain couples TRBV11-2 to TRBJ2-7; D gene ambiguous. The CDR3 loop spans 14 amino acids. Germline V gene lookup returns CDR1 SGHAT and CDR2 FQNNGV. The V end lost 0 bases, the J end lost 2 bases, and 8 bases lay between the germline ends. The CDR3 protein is CASSLEARAYEQYF. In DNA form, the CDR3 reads TGTGCCAGCAGCTTAGAGGCCAGAGCCTACGAGCAGTACTTC.

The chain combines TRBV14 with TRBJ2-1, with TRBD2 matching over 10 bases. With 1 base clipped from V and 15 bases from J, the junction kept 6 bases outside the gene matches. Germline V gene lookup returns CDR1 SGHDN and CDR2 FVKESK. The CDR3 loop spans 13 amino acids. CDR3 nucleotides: TGTGCCAGCAGCCAAGCGAAGCGGGGGGGGCTGTTCTTC. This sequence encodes CASSQAKRGGLFF.

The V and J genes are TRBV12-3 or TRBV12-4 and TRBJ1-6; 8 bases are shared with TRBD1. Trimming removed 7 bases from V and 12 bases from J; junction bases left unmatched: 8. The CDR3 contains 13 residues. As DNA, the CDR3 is TGTGCCAGCACCTGGGACAGGCGGCAACCCCTCCACTTT. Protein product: CASTWDRRQPLHF.

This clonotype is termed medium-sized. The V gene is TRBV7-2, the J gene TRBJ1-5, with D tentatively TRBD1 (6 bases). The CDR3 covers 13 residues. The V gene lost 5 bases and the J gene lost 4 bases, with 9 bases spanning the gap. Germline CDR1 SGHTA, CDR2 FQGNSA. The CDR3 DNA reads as TGTGCCAGCAGCCAAGGACAGAATCAGCCCCAGCATTTT. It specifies CASSQGQNQPQHF.